The present TCR beta chain was sequenced within a study of T cells in Graves' hyperthyroidism and ophthalmopathy (dated by TCRdb to the late 2010s). The study in broad terms: Peripheral blood samples were taken at the time of initial diagnosis, prior to any treatment. TCR V-J signatures able to tell the groups apart were searched for in a discovery cohort of 90 to 100 patients, of whom around 43 had Graves' ophthalmopathy and about 60 had stable Graves' hyperthyroidism. Prospective prediction of ophthalmopathy was tested in an independent validation cohort consisting of 18 to 20 hyperthyroidism patients and 15 to 17 patients who later progressed to ophthalmopathy. The 95 to 100 discovery patients were randomly divided into training and test sets at a 7:3 ratio. The study also compared thyroid tissue and blood T-cell repertoires from about six Graves' hyperthyroidism patients. After blood sampling, hyperthyroidism patients were treated with methimazole at a starting dose of 30 mg daily, and ophthalmopathy patients were treated with high-dose intravenous methylprednisolone. The paper describes TCR Vbeta CDR3 sequencing of 130 to 150 peripheral blood samples, made up of 43 ophthalmopathy patients, more than 70 hyperthyroidism patients and about 17 progressor patients. The study at large found these results: During validation, the model predicted progression to ophthalmopathy a median of roughly six months ahead of onset, with more than 55% sensitivity and around 73% specificity. Most expanded thyroid clonotypes (frequency above 0.001) were also found in blood, which suggests that blood repertoires may mirror thyroid immune responses. In cross-validation, a model built on a 13 V-J signature told ophthalmopathy apart from stable hyperthyroidism with over 85% sensitivity and approximately 81% specificity, and in testing the same model reached 80%/75%. No statistical method was used to fix the sample size in advance, and group allocation was not hidden from the investigators.

In the ophthalmopathy patients, disease was moderately to severely active, with a Clinical Activity Score of 3 or more, a NOSPECS grade of 4 or more, and a duration of less than 3 months. The study excluded patients with uncontrolled infections, other autoimmune diseases, pregnancy or lactation. Diagnoses relied on clinical symptoms, serum thyroxine and TRAb, thyroid ultrasound and orbital computed tomography. Ficoll-Paque density gradient centrifugation was used to isolate PBMCs from about 9 ml of fresh peripheral blood. Total RNA was extracted using Trizol reagent, and RNA quality was assessed on an Agilent 2100 Bioanalyzer. This clonotype was detected many times. Its antigen specificity is not known. The sample holds no much larger clone one base away, and base qualities are not on file. V is cut back by 1 base and J by 4 bases, with 3 bases in the junction unmatched. Reading the germline V gene (reference sequence) gives CDR1 MNHNY and CDR2 SVGAGI. Including cysteine and phenylalanine, the CDR3 has 14 amino acids. The sequence is cut down to CDR3 DNA, 42 bases in frame from base 1.

Amplification of TCR beta CDR3 regions was carried out from RNA transcripts. For the first round of RT-PCR on the TCR CDR3, the HTBI primer set was used together with the Qiagen OneStep RT-PCR kit. Libraries were constructed in a second round of multiplex PCR, after which size selection and purification were performed. Sequencing of the libraries was done on an Illumina HiSeq2000 using paired-end 100 bp reads. Concerning the study's data processing: SOAPnuke was used to process the raw data, throwing out any read that contained adapters or uncalled bases, had a mean Phred below 15, or lacked an exact constant-primer or identifier match. COPE v1.2.5 was used to merge the high-quality paired reads, and each unique nucleotide sequence was defined as a clonotype. MiTCR v1.1 was used to align clonotypes to the IMGT TRBV, TRBD and TRBJ reference segments. Analysis was restricted to V-J combinations with a frequency above 0.0001, which covered 99% to 99.2% of repertoires. A TCS score was defined as the ratio between F50 (clonal expansion) and ExV (chaos), using BLOSUM62-based TCRdist between CDR3 peptides within each V-J. Welch's t-statistics and random forest reduced around 510 V-J features to about 13, which were used in a naive Bayes classifier (R e1071). In-frame beta chains were kept once TCRdb had trimmed the public reads at Q25 with fastp and called clones with MiXCR. Here each entry gathers all rows of one CDR3 protein and keeps the most common genes and DNA. TCRdb assigned the V and J calls; the authors' analysis was not used. The sample includes 640,000 or so distinct CDR3 sequences, with approximately 15% observed a single time. The ten largest clones capture roughly 7.1% of the sample.

The chain links TRBV6-6 with TRBJ2-5; 7 of the junction bases match TRBD2. Sample: blood. This clonotype was sampled from a woman aged 18-29 years with Graves' ophthalmopathy. The nucleotide sequence reads TGTGCCAGCAGTTACTATGCGGGAGCAGAGACCCAGTACTTC. Protein translation: CASSYYAGAETQYF.